Reported below is one T cell receptor beta chain. Its matching antigen is unknown. The trim removed 2 bases at V and 0 bases at J, leaving 8 bases unmatched. The germline V gene encodes CDR1 LNHNV and CDR2 YYDKDF (reference sequence). The CDR3 totals 18 residues. The data were taken from a study of T cells in localized non-small cell lung cancer. Study results and caveats: Within adjacent lung there appeared a median around 57 of the top 100 tumor clones.

Profiled with immunoSEQ multiplex PCR; TCRdb holds only in-frame clones, not every one. The table lists more than 15,000 clones, approximately 90% of them singletons. The sequenced sample was peripheral blood, obtained before any cancer treatment. The TCR comes from a male donor older than 55 with stage II squamous cell lung carcinoma. The chain carries TRBV15 and TRBJ2-7; 12 bases align to TRBD2. The CDR3: CATSRSWTSGIYSYEQYF. CDR3 nucleotides: TGTGCCACCAGCAGATCTTGGACTAGCGGGATCTACTCCTACGAGCAGTACTTC.